These T cell receptor beta chains were read from a single sample in a study of shared clonotypes between healthy human individuals. Profiling relied on immunoSEQ multiplex PCR, and the TCRdb table lists in-frame clones only, not all of them. The table includes some 490,000 clones, around 73% detected once. Sequenced sample: PBMCs. The receptors here all came from a woman between 40 and 50 years old in good health. Some clones in this sample may be carry-over from other donors' samples. The CDR3 runs from the conserved cysteine through the conserved F or W. The D gene is left open where the match is weak. Clone size is stated in some rows and not others, as once, few, many or a class when expanded.

TRBJ2-1 | . | TRBV7-3 | . | TGTGCCAGCAGCTTAACGGGACTTTACAATGAGCAGTTCTTC | CASSLTGLYNEQFF
TRBJ2-6 | . | TRBV19 | . | TGTGCCGCAACCCCTCGGGGCGGGAATTCTGGGGCCAACGTCCTGACTTTC | CAATPRGGNSGANVLTF
TRBJ2-3 | TRBD2 | TRBV9 | . | TGTGCCACCTCCAAGCGGGACCACACAGATACGCAGTATTTT | CATSKRDHTDTQYF
TRBJ2-5 | . | TRBV7-9 | . | TGTGCCAGCAGCTTAGCCAGGCAAGAGACCCAGTACTTC | CASSLARQETQYF
TRBJ1-1 | TRBD1 | TRBV28 | . | TGTGCCAGCAGTACCCCAGGACAGGGGCCAAAACGAAGAGCTTTCTTT | CASSTPGQGPKRRAFF
TRBJ1-2 | . | TRBV29-1 | . | TGCAGCGTTGCTCATGGGGCTGGCTACACCTTC | CSVAHGAGYTF
TRBJ2-4 | . | TRBV2 | . | TGTGCCAGCAGTGAAGCGCTGGCAGGTCGCATTCAGTACTTC | CASSEALAGRIQYF
TRBJ2-5 | TRBD1 | TRBV11-2 | . | TGTGCCAGCAGCTTAAGGGACAGGCACTCGTCGGCCCAGTACTTC | CASSLRDRHSSAQYF
TRBJ2-7 | . | TRBV11-2 | . | TGTGCCAGCAGCCCGCCGTGGCCCCTGAGGTCCTACGAGCAGTACTTC | CASSPPWPLRSYEQYF
TRBJ2-3 | . | TRBV7-2 | . | TGTGCCAGCAGCTTAGCTAGTGGGGGCACAGATACGCAGTATTTT | CASSLASGGTDTQYF
TRBJ2-2 | TRBD2 | TRBV5-1 | . | TGCGCCAGCAGCGTGGGACTAGCGGGAGTGGGCGGGGAGCTGTTTTTT | CASSVGLAGVGGELFF
TRBJ1-3 | . | TRBV28 | . | TGTGCCAGCAGTCCGGCGGGGAGCTCTGGAAACACCATATATTTT | CASSPAGSSGNTIYF
TRBJ1-3 | . | TRBV6-5 | . | TGTGCCAGCAGTTACTCGAGTACTGGAAACACCATATATTTC | CASSYSSTGNTIYF
TRBJ2-3 | TRBD2 | TRBV5-1 | . | TGCGCCAGCAGCTTCCGACTAGCGGGGGGGACAGATACGCAGTATTTT | CASSFRLAGGTDTQYF
TRBJ2-5 | TRBD1 | TRBV5-1 | . | TGCGCCAGCAGCTTGTTCGACGGGACAGGAGGAGAGACCCAGTACTTC | CASSLFDGTGGETQYF
TRBJ2-1 | . | TRBV9 | . | TGTGCCAGCAGCGTAGAGGGGATCTCCTACAATGAGCAGTTCTTC | CASSVEGISYNEQFF
TRBJ1-4 | TRBD1 | TRBV28 | . | TGTGCCAGCAGTCCCTCCGGGACAGGTTCCGATGAAAAACTGTTTTTT | CASSPSGTGSDEKLFF
TRBJ2-1 | TRBD1 | TRBV7-9 | once | TGTGCCAGCAGCTCACAAACGGGACAGGGGGGCGATGAGCAGTTCTTC | CASSSQTGQGGDEQFF
TRBJ1-1 | . | TRBV18 | . | TGTGCCAGCTCACCAGCAGGGGCTGGCACTGAAGCTTTCTTT | CASSPAGAGTEAFF
TRBJ2-1 | TRBD2 | TRBV6-5 | . | TGTGCCACCTCAAACCAAGGTAGCGGGAGGAATGAGCAGTTCTTC | CATSNQGSGRNEQFF
TRBJ2-1 | . | TRBV7-8 | . | TGTGCCAGCAGCTTCAACCGGGACTTGGAGCAGTTCTTC | CASSFNRDLEQFF
TRBJ2-3 | . | TRBV5-1 | . | TGCGCCAGCAGCTTTTCAGGGTCCACAGATACGCAGTATTTT | CASSFSGSTDTQYF
TRBJ2-3 | . | TRBV6-5 | few | TGTGCCAGCAGTTACGGGCAGTACACAGATACGCAGTATTTT | CASSYGQYTDTQYF
TRBJ2-7 | TRBD2 | TRBV5-6 | . | TGTGCCAGCAGCTTCGGGACTACCTCCTACGAGCAGTACTTC | CASSFGTTSYEQYF
TRBJ1-1 | . | TRBV7-2 | . | TGTGCCAGCAGCCCCTTCGCCGCTGAAGCTTTCTTT | CASSPFAAEAFF
TRBJ1-1 | . | TRBV28 | . | TGTGCCAGCAGTTTTAACCAGAACACTGAAGCTTTCTTT | CASSFNQNTEAFF
TRBJ2-7 | TRBD2 | TRBV9 | . | TGTGCCAGCAGCCCAGGGACTAGCGCAAACTACGAGCAGTACTTC | CASSPGTSANYEQYF
TRBJ2-2 | TRBD2 | TRBV28 | . | TGTGCCAGCTCGCGGGAGGACACCGGGGAGCTGTTTTTT | CASSREDTGELFF
TRBJ2-7 | TRBD2 | TRBV4-3 | . | TGCGCCAGCAGCCAATCGACTAGCGGGAGTACAGTATACGAGCAGTACTTC | CASSQSTSGSTVYEQYF
TRBJ2-3 | . | TRBV10-3 | few | TGTGCCATCAGTGAGGGAGGGGCCGACACAGATACGCAGTATTTT | CAISEGGADTDTQYF
TRBJ1-5 | TRBD1 | TRBV14 | . | TGTGCCAGCAGCCCTCCCGGACAGGGGAATCAGCCCCAGCATTTT | CASSPPGQGNQPQHF
TRBJ2-7 | . | TRBV5-5 | . | TGTGCCAGCAGCTTGGAAGGTGCCGGGAAGTGGTACTTC | CASSLEGAGKWYF
TRBJ2-7 | . | TRBV6-1 | few | TGTGCCAGCAGTGAAGGGAGATCTTCCGAGCAGTACTTC | CASSEGRSSEQYF
TRBJ2-7 | . | TRBV4-3 | . | TGCGCCAGCAGCCAAGAGGTGGAGGGAGACGAGCAGTACTTC | CASSQEVEGDEQYF
TRBJ2-3 | TRBD2 | TRBV4-3 | . | TGCGCCAGCAGCCAAGGCCTAGCGGGAGGGACAGATACGCAGTATTTT | CASSQGLAGGTDTQYF
TRBJ2-7 | TRBD2 | TRBV4-1 | . | TGCGCCAGCAGCCAAGAGGGGACTAGCGGGTCTACCTACGAGCAGTACTTC | CASSQEGTSGSTYEQYF
TRBJ1-3 | . | TRBV30 | . | TGCGCCTGGAGTCCTTTCCTACGCTCTGGAAACACCATATATTTT | CAWSPFLRSGNTIYF
TRBJ1-2 | . | TRBV5-6 | once | TGTGCCAGCAGCTTCTCCGGGACCAATGGCTACACCTTC | CASSFSGTNGYTF
TRBJ2-1 | TRBD2 | TRBV27 | . | TGTGCCAGCAGTTTATCGGTAGCGGGAGGGTTGAATGAGCAGTTCTTC | CASSLSVAGGLNEQFF